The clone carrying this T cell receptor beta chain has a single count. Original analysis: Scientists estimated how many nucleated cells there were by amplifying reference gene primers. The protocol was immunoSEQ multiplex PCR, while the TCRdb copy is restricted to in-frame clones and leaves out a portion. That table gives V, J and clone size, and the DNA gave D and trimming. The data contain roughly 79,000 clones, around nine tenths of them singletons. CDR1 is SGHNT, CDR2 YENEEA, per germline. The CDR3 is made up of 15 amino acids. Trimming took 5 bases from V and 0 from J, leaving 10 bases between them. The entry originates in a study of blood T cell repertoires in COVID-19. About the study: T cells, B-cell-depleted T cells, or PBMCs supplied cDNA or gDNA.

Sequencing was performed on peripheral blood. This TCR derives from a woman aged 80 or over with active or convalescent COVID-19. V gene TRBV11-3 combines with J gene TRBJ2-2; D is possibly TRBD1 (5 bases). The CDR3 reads CASSPSTANTGELFF. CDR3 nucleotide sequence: TGTGCCAGCAGCCCCTCGACAGCGAACACCGGGGAGCTGTTTTTT.